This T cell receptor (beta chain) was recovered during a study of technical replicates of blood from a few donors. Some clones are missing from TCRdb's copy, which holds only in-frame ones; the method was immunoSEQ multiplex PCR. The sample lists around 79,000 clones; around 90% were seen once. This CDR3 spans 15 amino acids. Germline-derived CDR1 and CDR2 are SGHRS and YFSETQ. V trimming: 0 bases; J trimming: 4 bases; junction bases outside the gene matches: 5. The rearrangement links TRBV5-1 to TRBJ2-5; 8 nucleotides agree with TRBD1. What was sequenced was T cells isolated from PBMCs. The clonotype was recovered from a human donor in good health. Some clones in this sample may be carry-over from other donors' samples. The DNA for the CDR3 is TGCGCCAGCAGCTTGGTACAGGGGGAGAGAGAGACCCAGTACTTC. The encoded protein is CASSLVQGERETQYF. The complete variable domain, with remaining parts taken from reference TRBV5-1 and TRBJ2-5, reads KAGVTQTPRYLIKTRGQQVTLSCSPISGHRSVSWYQQTPGQGLQFLFEYFSETQRNKGNFPGRFSGRQFSNSRSEMNVSTLELGDSALYLCASSLVQGERETQYFGPGTRLLVL.